The T cell receptor beta chain described here comes from a study of shared clonotypes between healthy human individuals. On the study more broadly: Serving as donors were two women and three men, whose ages spanned 18 to 49. Per-donor plates numbered three CD4 naive, three CD4 memory, two CD8 naive and one CD8 memory. Broader study findings: Naive subsets, compared against memory subsets, generally had larger estimated richness values.

Naive CD8 cells comprised CD45RO-negative, CCR7-positively selected cells, excluding terminally differentiated effector memory CD45RA+ cells. Of note for this clone: No antigen is known for it.

This CDR3 comprises 13 residues. Per germline, CDR1 SQVTM and CDR2 ANQGSEA. The authors' processing: Sequence data from immunoSEQ were junction-only and lacked quality scores; consequently, filtering differed. The data were produced by immunoSEQ multiplex PCR, yet TCRdb's version contains in-frame clones alone and is incomplete. V and J calls plus clone size are reproduced from that table; the DNA served to infer D and trimming. The sample has roughly 590,000 clones; about 95% are singletons. This TCR was sampled from a woman aged 25 to 45 in good health. This sequence joins TRBV29-1 and TRBJ2-1; a weak D match, TRBD2 (6 bases). Sequencing input: naive CD8+ T cells sorted from blood. CDR3 amino acids: CSQISGSYNEQFF. The CDR3 DNA is TGCAGTCAGATTAGCGGCTCCTACAATGAGCAGTTCTTC.